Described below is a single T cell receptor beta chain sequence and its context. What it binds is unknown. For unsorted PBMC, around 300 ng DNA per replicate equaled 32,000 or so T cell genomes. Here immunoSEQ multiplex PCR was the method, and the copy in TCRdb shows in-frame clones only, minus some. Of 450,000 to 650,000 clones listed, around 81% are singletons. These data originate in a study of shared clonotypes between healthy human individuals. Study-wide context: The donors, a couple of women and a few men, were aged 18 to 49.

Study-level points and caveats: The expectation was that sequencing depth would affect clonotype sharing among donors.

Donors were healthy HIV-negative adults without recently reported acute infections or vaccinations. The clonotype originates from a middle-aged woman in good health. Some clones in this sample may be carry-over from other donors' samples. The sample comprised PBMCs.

The chain's CDR3 is CASSVTGGPYEQYF. CDR3 nucleotides: TGTGCCAGCAGCGTAACGGGAGGGCCCTACGAGCAGTACTTC. The gene calls are TRBV9 and TRBJ2-7; 8 bases agree with TRBD2. The germline CDR1 and CDR2 sequences are SGDLS and YYNGEE. Trimming removed 1 base from V and 2 bases from J; junction bases left unmatched: 2. CDR3 length: 14 amino acids. The full variable domain, completed using reference TRBV9 and TRBJ2-7, is DSGVTQTPKHLITATGQRVTLRCSPRSGDLSVYWYQQSLDQGLQFLIQYYNGEERAKGNILERFSAQQFPDLHSELNLSSLELGDSALYFCASSVTGGPYEQYFGPGTRLTVT.